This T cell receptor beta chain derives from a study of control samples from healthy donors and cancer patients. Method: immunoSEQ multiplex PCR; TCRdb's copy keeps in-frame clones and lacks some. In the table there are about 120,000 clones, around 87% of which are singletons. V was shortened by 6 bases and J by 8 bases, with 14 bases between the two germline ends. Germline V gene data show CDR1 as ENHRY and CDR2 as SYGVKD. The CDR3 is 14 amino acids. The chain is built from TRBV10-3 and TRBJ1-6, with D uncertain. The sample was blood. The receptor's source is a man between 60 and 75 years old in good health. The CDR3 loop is CAIRGNVRDSPLHF. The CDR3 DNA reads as TGTGCCATCAGAGGGAATGTAAGGGATTCACCCCTCCACTTT.